A selection of T cell receptor beta chains follows, all from one sample in a study of molecular identifiers for immune sequencing clone quantification. MiXCR, applied by TCRdb to the PCR reads, yields one record per CDR3 protein. Of around 460,000 distinct CDR3 sequences in the sample, 25% were seen once. Sequencing used naive CD8+ T cells from blood, with Jurkat cell RNA spiked in. The source is a human donor in good health. Some libraries in this study had Jurkat cell RNA spiked in. CDR3s include the opening cysteine and the closing phenylalanine or tryptophan. The D gene is left open where the match is weak. A row's size may be missing; if present it is once, few, many or a size class.

abundance,j_gene,d_gene,v_gene,CDR3nt,CDR3aa
many,TRBJ2-7,-,TRBV12-3/TRBV12-4,TGTGCCAGCAGTTTTTTTCAGGTCAGGGAGCAGTACTTC,CASSFFQVREQYF
-,TRBJ2-1,-,TRBV11-1,TGTGCCAGCAGCTTACCTCAGCCTTACAGTGAGCAGTTCTTC,CASSLPQPYSEQFF
few,TRBJ2-3,TRBD2,TRBV19,TGTGCCAGTAGTATCGCTAGCGGGGGCACCACAGATACGCAGTATTTT,CASSIASGGTTDTQYF
-,TRBJ1-1,-,TRBV6-5,TGTGCCAGCAGTATGGGGTGGGGCACTGAAGCTTTCTTT,CASSMGWGTEAFF
many,TRBJ2-7,TRBD2,TRBV4-3,TGCGCCAGCAGCCCTTCTAGCGGGGGTAGTTCCGAGCAGTACTTC,CASSPSSGGSSEQYF
few,TRBJ2-7,-,TRBV10-3,TGTGCCACCTTAAGCCTGGCGGCGGACGAGCAGTACTTC,CATLSLAADEQYF
many,TRBJ2-5,-,TRBV5-4,TGTGCCAGCAGCCCCGAACGGACGGGAAAAGAGACCCAGTACTTC,CASSPERTGKETQYF
few,TRBJ1-1,-,TRBV19,TGTGCCAGTAGTACCGGACCGGGACACTCTGAAGCTTTCTTT,CASSTGPGHSEAFF
many,TRBJ1-2,-,TRBV28,TGTGCCAGCAGTCCCCCCCTACAGGTCTATGGCTACACCTTC,CASSPPLQVYGYTF
few,TRBJ2-1,TRBD2,TRBV7-9,TGTGCCAGCAGCTTAACTAGCGGATTGGAGCAGTTCTTC,CASSLTSGLEQFF
many,TRBJ1-1,-,TRBV6-5,TGTGCCAGCAGGGTCGGAGAGAACACTGAAGCTTTCTTT,CASRVGENTEAFF
few,TRBJ2-2,-,TRBV7-9,TGTGCCGGCAGCGCTACAGTAGCCACCGGGGAGCTGTTTTTT,CAGSATVATGELFF
few,TRBJ1-5,-,TRBV12-3/TRBV12-4,TGTGCCAGCAGTAAAGACAGTAGCAATCAGCCCCAGCATTTT,CASSKDSSNQPQHF
-,TRBJ1-5,TRBD1,TRBV12-3/TRBV12-4,TGTGCCAGCCGTCCCGGGACAGGGGCTAGCAATCAGCCCCCGCATTTT,CASRPGTGASNQPPHF
few,TRBJ2-7,-,TRBV4-1,TGCGCCAGCAGCCCCCCAAGAAGGGACGAGCAGTACTTC,CASSPPRRDEQYF
many,TRBJ2-2,-,TRBV24-1,TGTGCCACCAGTGATTTCCGACAGGGAGGAATTAACACCGGGGAGCTGTTTTTT,CATSDFRQGGINTGELFF
-,TRBJ2-1,TRBD2,TRBV12-3/TRBV12-4,TGTGCCAGCAGCGGGCCCGGACTAGCGGGATACAATGAGCAGTTCTTC,CASSGPGLAGYNEQFF